This TCR beta chain was found in a study of T cells in Graves' hyperthyroidism and ophthalmopathy. Looking at the study overall: Before treatment of any kind, peripheral blood was taken at initial diagnosis.

V lost 3 bases to trimming and J lost 1 base; unmatched junction nucleotides: 2. Germline values: CDR1 MRHNA, CDR2 SNTAGT. The CDR3 covers 15 residues. It was RNA transcripts that yielded the amplified TCR beta CDR3 regions. During a first-round RT-PCR of the TCR CDR3, the HTBI primer set was used. MiXCR, applied by TCRdb to the multiplex PCR reads, yields one record per CDR3 protein. In the table there are about 360,000 distinct CDR3 sequences, about a fifth of which are singletons. The sample consisted of blood. This clonotype originated in a young woman with Graves' hyperthyroidism. The rearrangement links TRBV6-4 to TRBJ2-2, with 7 bases lining up with TRBD1. As DNA, the CDR3 is TGTGCCAGCAGTGAAACAGGGGAGAACACCGGGGAGCTGTTTTTT. The encoded protein is CASSETGENTGELFF.